These 21 T cell receptor beta chains originate from one sample sequenced in a study of T cell repertoires in cytomegalovirus infection. TCRdb re-called the reads with MiXCR, one entry per CDR3 protein. The table records some 150,000 distinct CDR3 sequences, 5.5% to 8% of them present only once. Specimen: PBMCs. Source of these receptors: a human donor in good health (CMV status not recorded). Some clones in this sample may be carry-over from other donors' samples.

This chain joins TRBV12-3 or TRBV12-4 and TRBJ2-5; perhaps TRBD1 as D (6 bases). The V end was cut by 3 bases, the J end by 5 bases, with 13 bases between. The CDR3 is made up of 14 amino acids. CDR3 in DNA: TGTGCCAGCAGTTTGGGTCAGGGGTGGGAGACCCAGTACTTC. Translated: CASSLGQGWETQYF.

The table lists this clonotype with many counts. V gene TRBV7-8 combines with J gene TRBJ2-7; weak D call: TRBD2 (6 bases). The germline V and J ends were trimmed by 8 bases and 6 bases, with 23 bases remaining between them. The germline gives CDR1 SGHVS, CDR2 FQNEAQ. The CDR3 spans 15 residues. The CDR3 region is CASRPNPGDLGEQYF. In nucleotides, the CDR3 is TGTGCCAGCCGACCCAACCCGGGGGATTTGGGCGAGCAGTACTTC.

Ten or more counts support this clonotype. The J gene is TRBJ1-1, the V gene TRBV7-2; 8 nucleotides line up with TRBD1. This CDR3 is built from 15 residues. V lost 5 bases, J lost 3 bases, and 8 bases stayed unmatched. Germline V gene sequence: CDR1 SGHTA, CDR2 FQGNSA. Written as DNA, the CDR3 is TGTGCCAGCAGCCCCCGGACAGGGAGGGACACTGAAGCTTTCTTT. Encoded protein: CASSPRTGRDTEAFF. The full variable domain, rest sourced from reference TRBV7-2 and TRBJ1-1, is GAGVSQSPSNKVTEKGKDVELRCDPISGHTALYWYRQSLGQGLEFLIYFQGNSAPDKSGLPSDRFSAERTGGSVSTLTIQRTQQEDSAVYLCASSPRTGRDTEAFFGQGTRLTVV.

This chain joins TRBV10-3 and TRBJ2-1; 13 bases are shared with TRBD2. The trim removed 3 bases at V and 5 bases at J, leaving 7 bases unmatched. This CDR3 contains 17 residues. Germline CDR1 ENHRY, CDR2 SYGVKD. CDR3 coding DNA: TGTGCCATCAGTGAAGGACTAGCGGGGGACCTAAACAATGAGCAGTTCTTC. It translates to CAISEGLAGDLNNEQFF.

This clonotype was observed many times. V gene TRBV7-2 combines with J gene TRBJ2-3; D remains ambiguous. Trimming took off 5 bases at V and 0 bases at J, with 12 bases between the two ends. The length of the CDR3 is 15 residues. Germline CDR1 is SGHTA and CDR2 is FQGNSA. In DNA, the CDR3 is TGTGCCAGCAGCCTTCGGGCCTCTAGCACAGATACGCAGTATTTT. Amino acids: CASSLRASSTDTQYF.

The rearrangement links TRBV7-2 to TRBJ1-2; D possibly corresponds to TRBD1 (5 bases). The CDR3 is 13 amino acids. V was trimmed by 3 bases and J by 5 bases, leaving 10 bases between them. Germline CDR1 is SGHTA and CDR2 is FQGNSA. CDR3 nucleotides: TGTGCCAGCAGCTTTCCTGGGGGATATGGCTACACCTTC. Protein sequence: CASSFPGGYGYTF.

The rearrangement uses TRBV3-1 and TRBJ1-2, with 7 positions matching TRBD1. CDR1 and CDR2 (germline): LGHDT, YNNKEL (reference sequence). The CDR3 has 14 residues. V was clipped by 3 bases and J by 4 bases; unmatched bases: 5. In nucleotides, the CDR3 is TGTGCCAGCAGCCAGGCCAGGACAGGCTATGGCTACACCTTC. This translates into CASSQARTGYGYTF. Full variable domain (outside the CDR3, taken from reference TRBV3-1 and TRBJ1-2): DTAVSQTPKYLVTQMGNDKSIKCEQNLGHDTMYWYKQDSKKFLKIMFSYNNKELIINETVPNRFSPKSPDKAHLNLHINSLELGDSAVYFCASSQARTGYGYTFGSGTRLTVV.

This clonotype came up many times. The genes are TRBV7-2 and TRBJ1-5; no firm D call. The CDR3 consists of 14 residues. CDR1 is SGHTA, CDR2 FQGNSA, per germline. The V end was cut by 1 base, the J end by 6 bases, with 10 bases between. Written as DNA, the CDR3 is TGTGCCAGCAGCTTAGATTTGTTCAGTCAGCCCCAGCATTTT. Translated: CASSLDLFSQPQHF. The full variable domain, its missing parts supplied by reference TRBV7-2 and TRBJ1-5, is GAGVSQSPSNKVTEKGKDVELRCDPISGHTALYWYRQSLGQGLEFLIYFQGNSAPDKSGLPSDRFSAERTGGSVSTLTIQRTQQEDSAVYLCASSLDLFSQPQHFGDGTRLSIL.

The sample holds many counts of this clonotype. The CDR3 DNA sequence: TGTGCCAGCAGTTTCAACAGGGGTTCCCTCACAGATACGCAGTATTTT. This translates into CASSFNRGSLTDTQYF. The J gene is TRBJ2-3, the V gene TRBV28, with 7 nucleotides matching TRBD1. The CDR3 runs 16 residues. Germline loops: CDR1 MDHEN, CDR2 SYDVKM. Losses at the gene ends were 3 bases for V and 2 bases for J; bases not matched to a gene: 8.

V and J are TRBV18 and TRBJ1-1; 10 nucleotides match TRBD1. This CDR3 comprises 16 residues. V trimming: 3 bases; J trimming: 3 bases; junction bases outside the gene matches: 7. Germline lookup yields CDR1 KGHSH and CDR2 LQKENI. The chain's CDR3 is CASSPSGTGVYTEAFF. Here the CDR3 DNA reads TGTGCCAGCTCACCCTCCGGGACAGGGGTTTACACTGAAGCTTTCTTT.

This clonotype was detected ten times or more. This rearrangement joins TRBV19 to TRBJ1-4; D unresolved. The CDR3 loop spans 14 amino acids. The V gene lost 6 bases and the J gene lost 0 bases, with 8 bases spanning the gap. The germline gives CDR1 LNHDA, CDR2 SQIVND (reference sequence). CDR3 residues: CASRPTPTNEKLFF. CDR3 DNA sequence: TGTGCCAGTAGGCCGACACCAACTAATGAAAAACTGTTTTTT.

In its sample, this clonotype was seen many times. The chain is built from TRBV10-3 and TRBJ1-2; D possibly corresponds to TRBD1 (5 bases). This CDR3 has 16 amino acids. Trimming removed 5 bases from V and 9 bases from J, with 25 bases in between. In germline, CDR1 is ENHRY, CDR2 SYGVKD. This chain's CDR3 is CAISSAGGEPAASYTF. The DNA for the CDR3 is TGTGCCATCAGTTCGGCGGGGGGTGAACCTGCGGCGAGCTACACCTTC.

This clonotype occurred many times. CDR3 amino acids: CASTYYRGNSGNTIYF. The CDR3 DNA reads as TGTGCCAGCACTTACTATAGGGGCAACTCTGGAAACACCATATATTTT. The genes are TRBV2 and TRBJ1-3; maybe TRBD1 (5 bases). The length of the CDR3 is 16 residues. V lost 7 bases to trimming and J lost 0 bases, with 16 bases between them. From germline, CDR1 is SNHLY and CDR2 FYNNEI.

There are many counts of this clonotype. The CDR3 reads CASSLKDRESSGNTIYF. The CDR3 bases are TGTGCCAGCAGCTTAAAGGACAGGGAGAGCTCTGGAAACACCATATATTTT. The chain recombines TRBV7-9 with TRBJ1-3, with 8 bases identical to TRBD1. Germline V lookup: CDR1 SEHNR, CDR2 FQNEAQ (reference sequence). V was clipped by 2 bases and J by 0 bases; unmatched bases: 6. The CDR3 runs 17 residues.

This clonotype was counted only a few times. The chain combines TRBV10-2 with TRBJ2-1; TRBD2 agrees at 12 bases. CDR1 is WSHSY, CDR2 SAAADI, per germline. This CDR3 contains 14 residues. J lost 10 bases, V lost 8 bases, and 9 bases had no gene match. CDR3 sequence (DNA): TGCGCCAGCTCGACTAGCGGGGGATCTGGGGAGCAGTTCTTC. It specifies CASSTSGGSGEQFF.

This clonotype occurred many times. The chain is built from TRBV28 and TRBJ1-4; 11 bases map to TRBD1. Germline assignment: CDR1 MDHEN and CDR2 SYDVKM. The CDR3 covers 15 residues. J lost 7 bases, V lost 5 bases, and 6 bases had no gene match. The CDR3 DNA follows: TGTGCCAGCAGTCCCGGGACAGGGGGATTTGAAAAACTGTTTTTT. Translation gives CASSPGTGGFEKLFF.

At least ten counts were recorded for this clonotype. The chain links TRBV7-3 to TRBJ2-4; TRBD1 aligns across 7 bases. Losses at the gene ends were 0 bases for V and 3 bases for J; bases not matched to a gene: 11. Germline V lookup: CDR1 SGHTA, CDR2 FQGTGA. CDR3 length equals 18 residues. CDR3 sequence reads: CASSLTGKTGMGKNIQYF. The DNA of the CDR3 is TGTGCCAGCAGCTTAACCGGCAAGACAGGGATGGGCAAAAACATTCAGTACTTC.

This clonotype occurred a few times. The chain combines TRBV10-3 with TRBJ2-5, with D perhaps TRBD1 or TRBD2 (5 bases each). CDR1 is ENHRY and CDR2 is SYGVKD in the germline V gene. The ends were cut back, 4 bases at V and 5 bases at J, with 14 bases in the middle. The CDR3 extends over 14 amino acids. The CDR3 protein is CAISGGRGLETQYF. The CDR3 nucleotides read TGTGCCATCAGTGGGGGGAGAGGGTTGGAGACCCAGTACTTC.

CDR3 bases: TGTGCCAGCAGTGAAACTCTTCCGAACACTGAAGCTTTCTTT. Translated, it gives CASSETLPNTEAFF. The genes are TRBV2 and TRBJ1-1, with D hard to call. Germline V lookup: CDR1 SNHLY, CDR2 FYNNEI. This CDR3 has 14 residues. Trimming removed 2 bases from V and 1 base from J, with 8 bases in between.

This clonotype was detected many times. V gene TRBV7-2 combines with J gene TRBJ1-1; D possibly corresponds to TRBD1 (6 bases). Trimming shortened V by 1 base and J by 5 bases, and 23 bases separated the two germline ends. The CDR3 totals 18 residues. The germline V gene encodes CDR1 SGHTA and CDR2 FQGNSA. CDR3 protein: CASSLGGRYRDIGTEAFF. As DNA, the CDR3 is TGTGCCAGCAGCTTAGGGGGGCGATACCGGGATATTGGGACTGAAGCTTTCTTT.

The rearrangement uses TRBV12-3 or TRBV12-4 and TRBJ1-6; no reliable D call. This CDR3 has 14 amino acids. V was cut by 3 bases and J by 8 bases, with 11 bases left in between. CDR3 residues: CASSFLGTDSPLHF. In DNA, the CDR3 is TGTGCCAGCAGTTTTTTAGGTACTGATTCACCCCTCCACTTT.